This section outlines one T cell receptor (beta chain) sequence together with its context. Its antigen is as yet unknown. V lost 5 bases and J 2 bases, leaving 16 bases between the germline ends. The CDR3 has 15 amino acids. Germline CDR1 is MDHEN and CDR2 is SYDVKM. The protocol was immunoSEQ multiplex PCR, while the TCRdb copy is restricted to in-frame clones and leaves out a portion. The sample comprises approximately 9,000 clones, roughly 70% of which are singletons, and less than 45% rests with the top ten. This entry is derived from a study of cytotoxic CD8 clonotypes in ibrutinib-treated CLL. Points from the study as a whole: Clonality at baseline surpassed age-matched healthy donors and tracked circulating CD8+ T-cell counts.

Material: PBMCs, obtained before ibrutinib treatment. The source of this sequence is a human donor with chronic lymphocytic leukemia. The chain is built from TRBV28 and TRBJ2-7, with D perhaps TRBD2 (5 bases). CDR3 in DNA: TGTGCCAGCAGTCCACCCGGCACCGGGACCTACGAGCAGTACTTC. Translated: CASSPPGTGTYEQYF.